One and the same sample provided the 19 T cell receptor beta chains below, sequenced in a study of control samples from healthy donors and cancer patients (dated by TCRdb to the early 2020s). The library relied on the immunoSEQ multiplex PCR assay. The table was pulled from immuneACCESS by TCRdb, which kept in-frame rearrangements only. Such tables lose some clones; where checked, under half of the loss comes from unresolved V genes, and the rest has no known cause. In all, the sample holds 90,000 to 150,000 clones, and about 91% of those were seen once. The biggest ten clones account for 3.4% of the sample. The sequencing input was blood. The source is a man aged 40-50 years in good health.

This clone turned up a few times. V is TRBV7-2 and J is TRBJ2-7; D uncertain. The ends were cut back, 1 base at V and 2 bases at J, with 9 bases in the middle. CDR1 and CDR2 (germline): SGHTA, FQGNSA. This CDR3 is 14 amino acids long. Here the CDR3 reads CASSLGAIAYEQYF. The CDR3 nucleotides read TGTGCCAGCAGCTTAGGCGCCATCGCCTACGAGCAGTACTTC.

The chain couples TRBV25-1 to TRBJ1-1, with D uncertain. Germline-derived CDR1 and CDR2 are MGHDK and SYGVNS. The CDR3 is 13 amino acids. Deletions cut 5 bases from V and 1 base from J, with 8 bases between. The CDR3 sequence: CASSRSGNTEAFF. CDR3 DNA: TGTGCCAGCAGTCGGTCAGGGAACACTGAAGCTTTCTTT.

J is TRBJ1-1 and V is TRBV7-9; no definite D call. The germline V gene encodes CDR1 SEHNR and CDR2 FQNEAQ (reference sequence). V dropped 6 bases and J dropped 2 bases, with 13 bases sitting between them. CDR3 length equals 14 residues. The chain's CDR3 is CASREGRINTEAFF. Written as DNA, the CDR3 is TGTGCCAGCAGGGAGGGCCGGATTAACACTGAAGCTTTCTTT.

V is TRBV10-3 and J is TRBJ2-6, with 8 bases lining up with TRBD1. The CDR3 length is 17 residues. Germline-derived CDR1 and CDR2 are ENHRY and SYGVKD. J was trimmed by 0 bases and V by 6 bases; bases with no gene match: 7. The CDR3 nucleotides read TGTGCCATCAGGGACAGGGACACCAACTCTGGGGCCAACGTCCTGACTTTC. Its protein is CAIRDRDTNSGANVLTF.

This chain uses TRBV4-2 with TRBJ1-2, with a possible D match to TRBD1 (5 bases). V dropped 1 base and J dropped 4 bases, with 13 bases sitting between them. The CDR3 has 15 residues. Germline values: CDR1 LGHNA, CDR2 YNFKEQ. This chain's CDR3 is CASSQVIGESYGYTF. As DNA, the CDR3 is TGTGCCAGCAGCCAAGTCATAGGGGAGAGCTATGGCTACACCTTC.

The V gene is TRBV19, the J gene TRBJ2-4; 8 bases line up with TRBD1. This CDR3 is 15 amino acids long. V lost 3 bases, J lost 1 base, and 2 bases stayed unmatched. Per the germline V gene, CDR1 is LNHDA and CDR2 is SQIVND (reference sequence). Here the CDR3 reads CASSMQGAAKNIQYF. In nucleotides, the CDR3 is TGTGCCAGTAGTATGCAGGGGGCGGCCAAAAACATTCAGTACTTC.

V and J are TRBV7-8 and TRBJ2-7; a possible D gene is TRBD1 (5 bases). This CDR3 is 15 amino acids long. Trimming stripped 1 base from V and 2 bases from J, with 12 bases between. Per the germline V gene, CDR1 is SGHVS and CDR2 is FQNEAQ. The CDR3 DNA sequence: TGTGCCAGCAGCTTAGAGGCAGGGCGGACCTACGAGCAGTACTTC. Translating gives CASSLEAGRTYEQYF. Complete variable domain (other parts from reference TRBV7-8 and TRBJ2-7): GAGVSQSPRYKVAKRGQDVALRCDPISGHVSLFWYQQALGQGPEFLTYFQNEAQLDKSGLPSDRFFAERPEGSVSTLKIQRTQQEDSAVYLCASSLEAGRTYEQYFGPGTRLTVT.

V and J are TRBV10-1 and TRBJ1-1; D is unclear. The CDR3 consists of 13 residues. Germline values: CDR1 WNHNN, CDR2 SYGVQD (reference sequence). V shed 0 bases and J shed 7 bases, with 9 bases lying between them. Here the CDR3 reads CASSESSYGEAFF. The CDR3 DNA is TGCGCCAGCAGTGAGTCGAGTTACGGTGAAGCTTTCTTT.

V and J are TRBV2 and TRBJ2-5; D is possibly TRBD1 (6 bases). V dropped 3 bases and J dropped 5 bases, with 7 bases sitting between them. The CDR3 loop spans 12 amino acids. Germline CDR1 SNHLY, CDR2 FYNNEI. The CDR3 DNA reads as TGTGCCAGCAGTGAGAGGGGGGAGACCCAGTACTTC. It encodes CASSERGETQYF.

The chain combines TRBV7-6 with TRBJ2-7; TRBD2 agrees at 10 bases. This CDR3 spans 15 amino acids. J was trimmed by 5 bases and V by 4 bases; bases with no gene match: 8. Germline V gives CDR1 SGHVS, CDR2 FNYEAQ. CDR3 amino acids: CASSSPGLAYNEQYF. In nucleotides, the CDR3 is TGTGCCAGCAGCTCCCCGGGACTAGCGTACAACGAGCAGTACTTC.

This chain uses TRBV18 with TRBJ2-7; no firm D call. The CDR3 is 13 residues long. V gave up 6 bases and J gave up 1 base, with 10 bases separating them. Germline V lookup: CDR1 KGHSH, CDR2 LQKENI. CDR3 DNA sequence: TGTGCCAGCTCCGGACCGGAGTCCTACGAGCAGTACTTC. It yields the protein CASSGPESYEQYF.

This chain joins TRBV10-2 and TRBJ1-2, with D possibly matching TRBD1 (6 bases). V was shortened by 5 bases and J by 2 bases, with 9 bases between the two germline ends. The CDR3 runs to 13 residues. In germline, CDR1 is WSHSY, CDR2 SAAADI. This chain's CDR3 is CASSPDRNYGYTF. The CDR3, as DNA: TGCGCCAGCAGTCCTGACAGGAACTATGGCTACACCTTC.

The gene calls are TRBV3-1 (or the pseudogene TRBV3-2) and TRBJ2-3; TRBD2 matches at 8 bases. Germline assignment: CDR1 LGHDT and CDR2 YNNKEL (reference sequence). The V gene end was trimmed by 1 base and the J gene end by 2 bases; junction bases not matched to a gene: 5. This CDR3 has 16 residues. The CDR3 bases are TGTGCCAGCAGCCAAGGACGTAGCGGGGCCACAGATACGCAGTATTTT. This translates into CASSQGRSGATDTQYF.

This clone came up once. The chain joins TRBV6-2 or TRBV6-3 to TRBJ2-6, with D possibly being TRBD1 or TRBD2 (7 bases each). Germline values: CDR1 MNHEY, CDR2 SVGEGT. The CDR3 has 18 residues. Trimming took off 5 bases at V and 4 bases at J, with 21 bases between the two ends. CDR3 sequence: CASSITKGGGPGANVLTF. The CDR3 region has the DNA TGTGCCAGCAGTATTACTAAGGGAGGGGGCCCGGGGGCCAACGTCCTGACTTTC.

The rearrangement joins TRBV27 to TRBJ2-7; 7 bases line up with TRBD1. The CDR3 covers 13 residues. The trim removed 5 bases at V and 1 base at J, leaving 2 bases unmatched. Germline assignment: CDR1 MNHEY and CDR2 SMNVEV (reference sequence). CDR3 protein: CASSPTGSYEQYF. The CDR3 region has the DNA TGTGCCAGCAGTCCGACAGGGTCCTACGAGCAGTACTTC.

The chain employs TRBV27 and TRBJ1-2, with D possibly matching TRBD1 (5 bases). CDR3 size: 13 residues. V lost 3 bases, J lost 7 bases, and 12 bases lay in between. Germline CDR1 reads MNHEY; CDR2 reads SMNVEV (reference sequence). The CDR3 spells CASSFAGGGGYTF. The CDR3 DNA sequence: TGTGCCAGCAGTTTTGCCGGGGGTGGTGGCTACACCTTC.

This rearrangement joins TRBV7-2 to TRBJ2-3; D is perhaps TRBD2 (5 bases). V gave up 3 bases and J gave up 2 bases, with 9 bases separating them. Germline CDR1 reads SGHTA; CDR2 reads FQGNSA. This CDR3 has 14 amino acids. The CDR3 nucleotides read TGTGCCAGCAGCTTCGTAGCGATCACAGATACGCAGTATTTT. Translating it yields CASSFVAITDTQYF.

Notes on this clone: The sample carries other DNA sequences with the same CDR3. The chain recombines TRBV3-1 (or the pseudogene TRBV3-2) with TRBJ1-5, with a possible D match to TRBD1 (5 bases). Trimming stripped 0 bases from V and 7 bases from J, with 7 bases between. Germline assignment: CDR1 LGHDT and CDR2 YNNKEL (reference sequence). The CDR3 contains 13 residues. The CDR3 nucleotides are TGTGCCAGCAGCCAAGACAGGGCGCAGCCCCAGCATTTT. This translates into CASSQDRAQPQHF.

The rearrangement links TRBV29-1 to TRBJ2-1, with TRBD2 matching over 9 bases. CDR1 is SQVTM, CDR2 ANQGSEA, per germline. The J segment lost 4 bases and the V segment lost 4 bases, leaving 5 bases of the junction unmatched. The CDR3 runs 14 residues. The CDR3 nucleotides are TGCAGCGTTGTTAGCGGGGGTATATACAATGAGCAGTTCTTC. Protein product: CSVVSGGIYNEQFF.